These 8 T cell receptor beta chains share one sample of origin, sequenced in a study of shared clonotypes between healthy human individuals. Assay used: immunoSEQ multiplex PCR; TCRdb lists only in-frame clones, some missing. Seen here are around 2,000,000 clones, just under 95% observed once, and the top ten hold roughly 1%. Naive CD8 cells were CD45RO-negative, positively selected for CCR7, excluding terminally differentiated effector memory CD45RA+ cells. The material sequenced was naive CD8+ T cells sorted from blood. The origin of the receptors is a man between 18 and 29 years old in good health.

The chain couples TRBV5-4 to TRBJ1-2; tentative D call: TRBD1 (5 bases). This CDR3 spans 18 amino acids. The germline V and J ends were trimmed by 0 bases and 1 base, with 19 bases remaining between them. In germline, CDR1 is SGHNT, CDR2 YYREEE (reference sequence). CDR3 amino acids: CASSLAVGQGAFNYGYTF. In nucleotides, the CDR3 is TGTGCCAGCAGCTTGGCGGTGGGGCAGGGAGCCTTTAACTATGGCTACACCTTC.

This sequence joins TRBV9 and TRBJ2-3; 7 bases line up with TRBD1. In germline, CDR1 is SGDLS, CDR2 YYNGEE. Trimming took 2 bases from V and 4 from J; bases not matched to a gene: 1. The CDR3 is 13 residues long. The chain's CDR3 is CASSVQGADTQYF. For the CDR3, the DNA is TGTGCCAGCAGCGTTCAGGGGGCAGATACGCAGTATTTT.

This clone has a single count. This rearrangement joins TRBV4-3 to TRBJ2-5; 7 bases match TRBD1. The CDR3 consists of 17 residues. V was clipped by 0 bases and J by 5 bases; unmatched bases: 12. The V gene's germline CDR1 is LGHNA and CDR2 YSLEER. CDR3 protein: CASSQDRDSEFWETQYF. The CDR3 DNA reads TGCGCCAGCAGCCAAGATAGGGACAGTGAGTTCTGGGAGACCCAGTACTTC.

Remarks on this clone: The same CDR3 is also encoded by other DNA sequences in this sample. The chain employs TRBV6-5 and TRBJ2-7, with 11 bases matching TRBD1. The V gene end was trimmed by 6 bases and the J gene end by 4 bases; junction bases not matched to a gene: 5. Per the germline V gene, CDR1 is MNHEY and CDR2 is SVGAGI. The CDR3 consists of 14 residues. The CDR3 nucleotides are TGTGCCAGCAGCCCAGGACAGGGGGCATACGAGCAGTACTTC. It yields the protein CASSPGQGAYEQYF.

This chain uses TRBV5-6 with TRBJ1-1; D is unclear. The CDR3 runs 14 residues. V was cut by 0 bases and J by 3 bases, with 9 bases left in between. Germline V gene lookup returns CDR1 SGHDT and CDR2 YYEEEE. The CDR3 reads CASSLAGFHTEAFF. In DNA, the CDR3 is TGTGCCAGCAGCTTGGCGGGGTTCCACACTGAAGCTTTCTTT.

This sequence joins TRBV2 and TRBJ2-5; 11 bases map to TRBD1. The CDR3 consists of 17 residues. Germline-derived CDR1 and CDR2 are SNHLY and FYNNEI. The trim removed 6 bases at V and 5 bases at J, leaving 14 bases unmatched. CDR3: CASSVPNAGQGVETQYF. CDR3 nucleotide sequence: TGTGCCAGCAGCGTACCCAACGCGGGACAGGGGGTCGAGACCCAGTACTTC.

The V gene is TRBV28, the J gene TRBJ2-3; 12 bases align to TRBD2. The germline CDR1 and CDR2 sequences are MDHEN and SYDVKM. The J segment lost 0 bases and the V segment lost 5 bases, leaving 6 bases of the junction unmatched. The CDR3 has 17 amino acids. The CDR3 loop is CASSLGLAGTSTDTQYF. The CDR3 nucleotides read TGTGCCAGCAGTCTAGGACTAGCGGGGACCAGCACAGATACGCAGTATTTT.

On this clone itself: The same CDR3 is also encoded by other DNA sequences in this sample. This chain connects TRBV27 to TRBJ1-2, with D unresolved. Germline CDR1 MNHEY, CDR2 SMNVEV (reference sequence). The CDR3 length is 13 residues. The ends were cut back, 2 bases at V and 4 bases at J, with 8 bases in the middle. Written as DNA, the CDR3 is TGTGCCAGCAGTTTAGGGGTTGGCTATGGCTACACCTTC. This codes for CASSLGVGYGYTF.